A selection of T cell receptor beta chains follows, all from one sample in a study of blood T cells in healthy people across ages. TCRdb re-derived calls from the 5' RACE reads in MiXCR, one entry per CDR3 protein. The repertoire holds 1.5 million to 2 million distinct CDR3 sequences, around 40% seen once, with more than 20% in the top ten. Sequences were obtained from blood. These receptors were obtained from a human donor in good health. Both conserved end residues are part of each CDR3. The order of the fields is D gene, V gene, J gene, clone size, CDR3 DNA, CDR3 protein. The D gene is left open where the match is weak. Size tells how often a clone was seen (once, few, many) or the class of an expanded clone, and some rows leave it out.

d_call: TRBD1; v_call: TRBV28; j_call: TRBJ1-4; clone_size: .; cdr3_nt: TGTGCCAGCAGTTTGGTGGAGACAGGGGGCTTTAGTGAAAAACTGTTTTTT; cdr3_aa: CASSLVETGGFSEKLFF
d_call: TRBD1; v_call: TRBV13; j_call: TRBJ2-3; clone_size: few; cdr3_nt: TGTGCCAGCAGCTTCCCGGGACAGGGGGCGCATACGCAGTATTTT; cdr3_aa: CASSFPGQGAHTQYF
d_call: .; v_call: TRBV6-6; j_call: TRBJ1-5; clone_size: .; cdr3_nt: TGTGCCAGCACCACCCTGGGGGGCCCCAATCAGCCCCAGCATTTT; cdr3_aa: CASTTLGGPNQPQHF
d_call: .; v_call: TRBV7-2; j_call: TRBJ1-4; clone_size: few; cdr3_nt: TGTGCCAGCAGTTCCCGAGGGGTGGGTGAAAAACTGTTTTTT; cdr3_aa: CASSSRGVGEKLFF
d_call: .; v_call: TRBV2; j_call: TRBJ2-3; clone_size: .; cdr3_nt: TGTGCCAGCAGTGAGACGGGGGATAGCACAGATACGCAGTATTTT; cdr3_aa: CASSETGDSTDTQYF
d_call: .; v_call: TRBV20-1; j_call: TRBJ2-3; clone_size: .; cdr3_nt: TGCAGTGCTAAGTTATGGGGCACAGATACGCAGTATTTT; cdr3_aa: CSAKLWGTDTQYF
d_call: .; v_call: TRBV9; j_call: TRBJ1-1; clone_size: .; cdr3_nt: TGTGCCAGCAGCGTAGGAGTACATGCACTTGAAGCTTTCTTT; cdr3_aa: CASSVGVHALEAFF
d_call: .; v_call: TRBV6-6; j_call: TRBJ1-2; clone_size: .; cdr3_nt: TGTGCCAGCAGCCCCGACAGGATGGGGTCAGGGAATGGCTACACCTTC; cdr3_aa: CASSPDRMGSGNGYTF
d_call: .; v_call: TRBV20-1; j_call: TRBJ2-7; clone_size: few; cdr3_nt: TGCAGTGCTAGTTCCCAGACAGGAGCCTACGAGCAGTACTTC; cdr3_aa: CSASSQTGAYEQYF
d_call: .; v_call: TRBV20-1; j_call: TRBJ1-1; clone_size: .; cdr3_nt: TGCAGTGCCCCCCCCGACAGACACACTGAAGCTTTCTTT; cdr3_aa: CSAPPDRHTEAFF
d_call: .; v_call: TRBV20-1; j_call: TRBJ2-3; clone_size: .; cdr3_nt: TGCAGTGCTAGAGGCCCTCTGTATACAGATACGCAGTATTTT; cdr3_aa: CSARGPLYTDTQYF
d_call: .; v_call: TRBV20-1; j_call: TRBJ2-1; clone_size: few; cdr3_nt: TGCAGTGCTAGAGGCAGCCTGGATGAGCAGTTCTTC; cdr3_aa: CSARGSLDEQFF
d_call: .; v_call: TRBV12-3/TRBV12-4; j_call: TRBJ2-7; clone_size: few; cdr3_nt: TGTGCCAGCAGTTTGGGTCAGGTCGAGCAGTACTTC; cdr3_aa: CASSLGQVEQYF
d_call: .; v_call: TRBV27; j_call: TRBJ1-2; clone_size: .; cdr3_nt: TGTGCCAGCAGTTTAAGGGGGGCGGATGGCTACACCTTC; cdr3_aa: CASSLRGADGYTF
d_call: .; v_call: TRBV14; j_call: TRBJ1-1; clone_size: few; cdr3_nt: TGTGCCAGCAGCCAAGATACGAGGCCTGAAGCTTTCTTT; cdr3_aa: CASSQDTRPEAFF
d_call: .; v_call: TRBV7-9; j_call: TRBJ2-2; clone_size: .; cdr3_nt: TGTGCCAGCAGCTTACAGGGGTTCACCGGGGAGCTGTTTTTT; cdr3_aa: CASSLQGFTGELFF
d_call: TRBD2; v_call: TRBV29-1; j_call: TRBJ2-5; clone_size: few; cdr3_nt: TGCAGCGGGAAGGGACTAGCGGGGGGAGAGACCCAGTACTTC; cdr3_aa: CSGKGLAGGETQYF
d_call: TRBD1; v_call: TRBV7-6; j_call: TRBJ1-2; clone_size: few; cdr3_nt: TGTGCCAGCAGCTTAACAGGACAGGGAGGGGTCTATGGCTACACCTTC; cdr3_aa: CASSLTGQGGVYGYTF
d_call: .; v_call: TRBV7-3; j_call: TRBJ2-5; clone_size: .; cdr3_nt: TGTGCCAGCAGCTTCCTCCCGGGCCCTGGAGAAGAGGCCCAGTACTTC; cdr3_aa: CASSFLPGPGEEAQYF
d_call: .; v_call: TRBV7-9; j_call: TRBJ1-4; clone_size: few; cdr3_nt: TGTGCCAGCAGCTTCAGGGCCAGAGAGGAAAAACTGTTTTTT; cdr3_aa: CASSFRAREEKLFF
d_call: .; v_call: TRBV28; j_call: TRBJ2-7; clone_size: few; cdr3_nt: TGTGCCAGCAGTTTCCCACCTACCTACGAGCAGTACTTC; cdr3_aa: CASSFPPTYEQYF
d_call: .; v_call: TRBV6-2/TRBV6-3; j_call: TRBJ2-7; clone_size: .; cdr3_nt: TGTGCCAGCAGTTCGCCTGTCGGTTACCTCTACGAGCAGTACTTC; cdr3_aa: CASSSPVGYLYEQYF
d_call: TRBD1; v_call: TRBV20-1; j_call: TRBJ2-5; clone_size: .; cdr3_nt: TGCAGTGCTAGACTCCTACTGACAGGGAGTGAAAAGACCCAGTACTTC; cdr3_aa: CSARLLLTGSEKTQYF
d_call: TRBD2; v_call: TRBV5-1; j_call: TRBJ2-3; clone_size: .; cdr3_nt: TGCGCCAGCAGCTTGGGACTAGCGCAGCAGTATTTT; cdr3_aa: CASSLGLAQQYF
d_call: .; v_call: TRBV4-3; j_call: TRBJ1-4; clone_size: few; cdr3_nt: TGCGCCAGCAGCCAAGAGTTGCCCGGGGGCGATGGATCAGCAAAACTGTTTTTT; cdr3_aa: CASSQELPGGDGSAKLFF
d_call: .; v_call: TRBV7-2; j_call: TRBJ2-7; clone_size: .; cdr3_nt: TGTGCCAGCAGCGCCCTCGGGGGCTACGAGCAGTACTTC; cdr3_aa: CASSALGGYEQYF
d_call: .; v_call: TRBV7-2; j_call: TRBJ2-7; clone_size: .; cdr3_nt: TGTGCCAGCAGCCCTAAGGCTACCTACGAGCAGTACTTC; cdr3_aa: CASSPKATYEQYF
d_call: .; v_call: TRBV6-6; j_call: TRBJ1-2; clone_size: .; cdr3_nt: TGTGCTACCGTCTTCTCCACTAACTATGGCTACACCTTC; cdr3_aa: CATVFSTNYGYTF
d_call: .; v_call: TRBV4-2; j_call: TRBJ1-2; clone_size: few; cdr3_nt: TGTGCCAGCAGCCAAGATACAGGTGATGGCTACACCTTC; cdr3_aa: CASSQDTGDGYTF
d_call: TRBD1; v_call: TRBV6-1; j_call: TRBJ2-7; clone_size: once; cdr3_nt: TGTGCCAGCAGTCAAGGGACAGGGGGCATTAGCTCCTACGAGCAGTACTTC; cdr3_aa: CASSQGTGGISSYEQYF
d_call: TRBD1; v_call: TRBV20-1; j_call: TRBJ1-2; clone_size: .; cdr3_nt: TGCAGTGCTAGTGTAACAGGGGCCGGGGGGTATGGCTACACCTTC; cdr3_aa: CSASVTGAGGYGYTF
d_call: .; v_call: TRBV18; j_call: TRBJ2-3; clone_size: .; cdr3_nt: TGTGCCAGCTCACCGAGGGCGGGACCCCGGACAGATACGCAGTATTTT; cdr3_aa: CASSPRAGPRTDTQYF
d_call: .; v_call: TRBV15; j_call: TRBJ1-1; clone_size: .; cdr3_nt: TGTGCCACCAGTAGACTGGACAGTGAAGCTTTCTTT; cdr3_aa: CATSRLDSEAFF
d_call: .; v_call: TRBV10-3; j_call: TRBJ2-4; clone_size: few; cdr3_nt: TGTGCCATCAGTGATCCCACGACCAAAAACATTCAGTACTTC; cdr3_aa: CAISDPTTKNIQYF
d_call: .; v_call: TRBV5-1; j_call: TRBJ2-1; clone_size: few; cdr3_nt: TGCGCCAGCAGCCTTAACAGGGCTGATGAGCAGTTCTTC; cdr3_aa: CASSLNRADEQFF
d_call: .; v_call: TRBV12-3/TRBV12-4; j_call: TRBJ1-2; clone_size: .; cdr3_nt: TGTGCCAGCAGATCCGCAGGGTCGTGGGGCTACACCTTC; cdr3_aa: CASRSAGSWGYTF
d_call: .; v_call: TRBV19; j_call: TRBJ1-1; clone_size: .; cdr3_nt: TGTGCCAGTAGTTGGTCAGGGGCTGTGGCTGAAGCTTTCTTT; cdr3_aa: CASSWSGAVAEAFF
d_call: .; v_call: TRBV13; j_call: TRBJ1-2; clone_size: .; cdr3_nt: TGTGCCAGCAGCCCCAACAGTGAGGGCGACTATGGCTACACCTTC; cdr3_aa: CASSPNSEGDYGYTF
d_call: TRBD2; v_call: TRBV10-3; j_call: TRBJ2-3; clone_size: .; cdr3_nt: TGTGCCATCAGTCCGGGACTAACCACAGATACGCAGTATTTT; cdr3_aa: CAISPGLTTDTQYF
d_call: .; v_call: TRBV4-1; j_call: TRBJ1-2; clone_size: .; cdr3_nt: TGCGCCAGCAGCCAAGTCACCGGTCGAGGCCATGGCTACACCTTC; cdr3_aa: CASSQVTGRGHGYTF
d_call: .; v_call: TRBV7-9; j_call: TRBJ2-7; clone_size: .; cdr3_nt: TGTGCCAGCAGCTTAGACAGCCCTACGAAGCAGTACTTC; cdr3_aa: CASSLDSPTKQYF